What follows are 18 T cell receptor beta chains derived from one specimen sequenced in a study of post-analysis software for immune sequencing data. Study conclusions and caveats: Patients carried five TRBV segments more frequently than controls did, and TRBV5-6, TRBV5-1 and TRBV20-1 were among them.

Carried by the TCR beta cDNA libraries were unique molecular identifiers. MiXCR was run by TCRdb on the PCR reads, yielding one entry per CDR3 protein. The sample has roughly 800,000 distinct CDR3 sequences, about 32% seen once. Antigen specificity for these receptors is unknown. Sequenced: blood. The receptors come from a girl between 5 and 17 years old with multiple sclerosis.

The CDR3 sequence is CASSLYGGQGVQHF. The CDR3 DNA follows: TGTGCCAGCAGCCTATACGGGGGACAGGGAGTCCAGCATTTT. The genes are TRBV28 and TRBJ1-5; 9 nucleotides line up with TRBD1. Looked up from germline, CDR1 is MDHEN and CDR2 is SYDVKM. V was clipped by 6 bases and J by 12 bases; unmatched bases: 12. CDR3 size: 14 residues.

The rearrangement joins TRBV20-1 to TRBJ2-3, with 12 bases lining up with TRBD2. The CDR3 runs 14 residues. CDR1 is DFQATT and CDR2 is SNEGSKA in the germline V gene (reference sequence). V lost 5 bases, J lost 6 bases, and 6 bases stayed unmatched. The CDR3 DNA sequence: TGCAGTGCTGCTAGCGGGGGGGCCCCGGATACGCAGTATTTT. As protein: CSAASGGAPDTQYF.

The V and J genes are TRBV5-1 and TRBJ2-5, with D perhaps being TRBD1 or TRBD2 (5 bases each). Trimming pared 7 bases from V and 4 bases from J, leaving 29 bases between. The V gene's germline CDR1 is SGHRS and CDR2 YFSETQ. The CDR3 is 18 amino acids. DNA of the CDR3: TGCGCCAGCCAGCAGCTACCCCGGGACGGCCTTCGACCAGAGACCCAGTACTTC. It encodes CASQQLPRDGLRPETQYF.

The chain combines TRBV12-3 or TRBV12-4 with TRBJ2-2; no definite D call. The CDR3 covers 12 residues. Trimming cost V 8 bases and J 9 bases, with 13 bases left between them. The CDR3 sequence: CASGISRRELFF. The CDR3 nucleotides are TGTGCCAGCGGTATAAGTCGGAGGGAGCTGTTTTTT.

This clonotype was found a few times. The chain has TRBV13 and TRBJ2-1; 9 nucleotides agree with TRBD2. The length of the CDR3 is 16 residues. The V segment lost 6 bases and the J segment 2 bases; nucleotides outside the gene matches: 8. Germline CDR1 PRHDT, CDR2 FYEKMQ (reference sequence). CDR3 amino acids: CASRDSGRKPYNEQFF. The CDR3 DNA is TGTGCCAGCAGAGATAGCGGGAGAAAGCCCTACAATGAGCAGTTCTTC. The variable domain in full, completed from reference TRBV13 and TRBJ2-1, reads AAGVIQSPRHLIKEKRETATLKCYPIPRHDTVYWYQQGPGQDPQFLISFYEKMQSDKGSIPDRFSAQQFSDYHSELNMSSLELGDSALYFCASRDSGRKPYNEQFFGPGTRLTVL.

The chain recombines TRBV6-6 with TRBJ1-2; D is uncertain. CDR1 MNHNY and CDR2 SVGAGI come from the germline V gene (reference sequence). The germline V and J ends were trimmed by 1 base and 3 bases, with 9 bases remaining between them. The CDR3 extends over 14 amino acids. As DNA, the CDR3 is TGTGCCAGCAGTTACTACCCCCTCGACTATGGCTACACCTTC. Translated: CASSYYPLDYGYTF.

In its sample, this clonotype was seen a few times. The V call is TRBV13, the J call TRBJ2-7; 14 bases agree with TRBD2. This CDR3 is 15 amino acids long. CDR1 and CDR2 from the germline V gene are PRHDT and FYEKMQ (reference sequence). After removal of 5 bases from V and 9 bases from J, the junction contained 9 bases not matched to a gene. The CDR3 reads CASSQTGTSGSVQYF. CDR3 DNA: TGTGCCAGCAGCCAGACAGGGACTAGCGGGAGTGTGCAGTACTTC.

The chain couples TRBV5-5 to TRBJ2-3, with D possibly matching TRBD2 (6 bases). CDR3 length: 15 residues. V was shortened by 7 bases and J by 4 bases, with 19 bases between the two germline ends. The germline gives CDR1 SGHKS, CDR2 YYEKEE (reference sequence). For the CDR3, the DNA is TGTGCCAGCTGCCTCGAAGGAGGGGCCCCAGATACGCAGTATTTT. Protein: CASCLEGGAPDTQYF.

This clonotype was observed a single time. V gene TRBV20-1 combines with J gene TRBJ2-7, with 12 bases matching TRBD2. Germline values: CDR1 DFQATT, CDR2 SNEGSKA (reference sequence). The CDR3 is made up of 17 amino acids. V shed 1 base, J shed 2 bases, and the junction held 9 bases outside the gene matches. The CDR3 DNA follows: TGCAGTGCTAGAGCGGTCGCACTAGCGGGAGGTACCTACGAGCAGTACTTC. Its translation is CSARAVALAGGTYEQYF.

This clonotype occurred a few times. The genes are TRBV25-1 and TRBJ1-1, with a weak D call TRBD1 (6 bases). With 1 base removed from V and 3 bases from J, the gap between germline ends came to 6 bases. This CDR3 spans 13 amino acids. CDR1 is MGHDK, CDR2 SYGVNS, per germline. The CDR3 nucleotides are TGTGCCAGCAGTGAATCAGGGGACACTGAAGCTTTCTTT. It specifies CASSESGDTEAFF.

There are a few counts of this clonotype. The CDR3 bases are TGTGCCAGCAGCGTGAGCCAGGGTGGGGCCAACGTCCTGACTTTC. Its translation is CASSVSQGGANVLTF. The J gene is TRBJ2-6, the V gene TRBV9; weak D call: TRBD1 (5 bases). The CDR3 runs 15 residues. V shed 2 bases and J shed 3 bases, with 9 bases lying between them. CDR1 SGDLS and CDR2 YYNGEE come from the germline V gene.

The rearrangement links TRBV7-8 to TRBJ2-5; D might be TRBD2 (6 bases). The V end lost 5 bases, the J end lost 7 bases, and 20 bases lay between the germline ends. The germline gives CDR1 SGHVS, CDR2 FQNEAQ. The CDR3 runs 15 residues. Here the CDR3 reads CASSLLKLAPGTQYF. The CDR3 region has the DNA TGTGCCAGCAGCCTCCTTAAACTAGCCCCGGGGACCCAGTACTTC. Looking up the rest from reference TRBV7-8 and TRBJ2-5 gives the full variable domain: GAGVSQSPRYKVAKRGQDVALRCDPISGHVSLFWYQQALGQGPEFLTYFQNEAQLDKSGLPSDRFFAERPEGSVSTLKIQRTQQEDSAVYLCASSLLKLAPGTQYFGPGTRLLVL.

With respect to this clonotype: A single base separates this from a much larger clone, so it may be a read error. The V gene is TRBV7-2, the J gene TRBJ2-5; weak D call: TRBD1 (6 bases). This CDR3 is built from 12 residues. V lost 5 bases and J lost 5, with 9 bases in between. Germline V gene lookup returns CDR1 SGHTA and CDR2 FQGNSA. CDR3 coding DNA: TGTGCCAGCAGCATTACAGGGGAGACCCAGTACTTC. It codes for CASSITGETQYF.

The chain carries TRBV29-1 and TRBJ1-1, with D perhaps matching TRBD1 (5 bases). V gave up 5 bases and J gave up 4 bases, with 14 bases separating them. Germline values: CDR1 SQVTM, CDR2 ANQGSEA. This CDR3 is built from 13 residues. This CDR3 is CSVWRQKATEAFF. DNA of the CDR3: TGCAGCGTTTGGAGACAGAAGGCCACTGAAGCTTTCTTT.

The chain links TRBV20-1 to TRBJ1-1; D is undetermined. The CDR3 has 13 amino acids. V was trimmed by 0 bases and J by 11 bases, leaving 16 bases between them. CDR1 and CDR2 from the germline V gene are DFQATT and SNEGSKA (reference sequence). The CDR3 is CSAREEPGLRAFF. The CDR3, as DNA: TGCAGTGCTAGAGAGGAGCCAGGCCTGAGGGCTTTCTTT.

This rearrangement joins TRBV5-6 to TRBJ2-3; 8 bases agree with TRBD1. The germline V gene has CDR1 SGHDT and CDR2 YYEEEE. This CDR3 spans 17 amino acids. After removal of 5 bases from V and 4 bases from J, the junction contained 15 bases not matched to a gene. DNA for the CDR3: TGTGCCAGCAGTCCTAGGGACAGGTTTTATTCCCCAGATACGCAGTATTTT. Its protein is CASSPRDRFYSPDTQYF.

A word on this clonotype: Its ends do not fully match the called genes, so a read error is possible. The chain has TRBV6-1 and TRBJ1-2, with TRBD1 as a possible D gene (6 bases). The CDR3 length is 14 residues. The germline gives CDR1 MNHNS, CDR2 SASEGT. The CDR3, as DNA: TGTGCCAGCCCACCCCTAGGACAGACAAATGGCCACACCTTC. The encoded protein is CASPPLGQTNGHTF.

J is TRBJ2-2 and V is TRBV11-3; no definite D call. The CDR3 sequence is 13 residues long. V lost 0 bases, J lost 4 bases, and 3 bases lay in between. Germline V gene sequence: CDR1 SGHNT, CDR2 YENEEA. This chain's CDR3 is CASSLDGTGELFF. As DNA, the CDR3 is TGTGCCAGCAGCTTAGACGGCACCGGGGAGCTGTTTTTT.